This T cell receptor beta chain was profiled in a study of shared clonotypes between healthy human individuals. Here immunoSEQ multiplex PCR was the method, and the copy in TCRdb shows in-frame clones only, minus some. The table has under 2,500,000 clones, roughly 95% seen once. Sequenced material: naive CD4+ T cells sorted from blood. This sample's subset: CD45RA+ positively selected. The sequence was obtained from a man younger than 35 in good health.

The CDR3 DNA follows: TGTGCCAGCTCACCTGGACAAGGGAGCTCTGGGGCCAACGTCCTGACTTTC. Its translation: CASSPGQGSSGANVLTF. The J gene is TRBJ2-6, the V gene TRBV18, with D perhaps assigned TRBD1 or TRBD2 (5 bases each). The CDR3 sequence is 17 residues long. Germline V CDR1 and CDR2: KGHSH, LQKENI. Between the trimmed V and J ends, which lost 3 bases and 0 bases, there was a span of 12 bases.